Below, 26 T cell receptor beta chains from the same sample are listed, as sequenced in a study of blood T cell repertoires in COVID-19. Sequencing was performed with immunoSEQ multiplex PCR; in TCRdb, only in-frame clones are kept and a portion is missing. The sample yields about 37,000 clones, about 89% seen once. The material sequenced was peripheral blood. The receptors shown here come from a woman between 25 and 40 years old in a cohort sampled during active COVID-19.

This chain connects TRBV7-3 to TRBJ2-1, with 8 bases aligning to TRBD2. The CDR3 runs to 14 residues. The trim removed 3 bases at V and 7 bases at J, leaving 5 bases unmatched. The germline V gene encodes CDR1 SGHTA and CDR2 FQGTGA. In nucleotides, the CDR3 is TGTGCCAGCAGCTTGGCGGGAGGTGGGAATGAGCAGTTCTTC. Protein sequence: CASSLAGGGNEQFF.

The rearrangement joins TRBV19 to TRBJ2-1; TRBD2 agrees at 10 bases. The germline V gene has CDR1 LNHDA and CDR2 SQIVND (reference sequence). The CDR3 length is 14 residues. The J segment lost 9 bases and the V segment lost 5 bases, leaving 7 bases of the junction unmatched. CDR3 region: CASSPSGRAGEQFF. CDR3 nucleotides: TGTGCCAGTAGTCCAAGCGGGAGGGCAGGTGAGCAGTTCTTC.

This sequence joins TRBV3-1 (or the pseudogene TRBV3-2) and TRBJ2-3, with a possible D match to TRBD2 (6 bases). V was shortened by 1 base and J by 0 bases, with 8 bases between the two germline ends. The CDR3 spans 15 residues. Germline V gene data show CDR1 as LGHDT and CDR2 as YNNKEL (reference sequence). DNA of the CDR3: TGTGCCAGCAGCCAAGGGGACTTTAGCACAGATACGCAGTATTTT. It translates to CASSQGDFSTDTQYF.

The CDR3 region has the DNA TGTGCCTGGAGTGAACGCGGGGGAGGTCAGCCCCAGCATTTT. Amino acid sequence: CAWSERGGGQPQHF. The V call is TRBV30, the J call TRBJ1-5; perhaps TRBD1 as D (5 bases). Deletions cut 1 base from V and 6 bases from J, with 13 bases between. CDR3 length equals 14 residues. CDR1 is GTSNPN, CDR2 SVGIG, per germline (reference sequence).

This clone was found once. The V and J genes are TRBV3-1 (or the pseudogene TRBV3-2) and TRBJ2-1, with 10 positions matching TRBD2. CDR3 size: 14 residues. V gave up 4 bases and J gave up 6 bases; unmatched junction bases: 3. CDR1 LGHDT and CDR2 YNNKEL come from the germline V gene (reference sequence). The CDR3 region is CASSLLAGSNEQFF. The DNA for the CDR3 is TGTGCCAGCAGCCTACTAGCGGGAAGCAATGAGCAGTTCTTC.

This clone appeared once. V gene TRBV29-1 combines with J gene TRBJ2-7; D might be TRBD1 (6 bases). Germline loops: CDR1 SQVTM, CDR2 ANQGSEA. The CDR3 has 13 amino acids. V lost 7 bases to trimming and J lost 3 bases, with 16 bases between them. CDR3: CSALLSTGYEQYF. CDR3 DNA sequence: TGCAGCGCTTTACTTTCGACAGGCTACGAGCAGTACTTC.

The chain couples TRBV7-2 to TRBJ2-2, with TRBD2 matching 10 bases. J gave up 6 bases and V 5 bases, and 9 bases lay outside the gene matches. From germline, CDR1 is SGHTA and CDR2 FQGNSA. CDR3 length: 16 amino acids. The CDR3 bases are TGTGCCAGCAGCGAAGGGAGGCTAGCGGGAGCCGGGGAGCTGTTTTTT. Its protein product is CASSEGRLAGAGELFF.

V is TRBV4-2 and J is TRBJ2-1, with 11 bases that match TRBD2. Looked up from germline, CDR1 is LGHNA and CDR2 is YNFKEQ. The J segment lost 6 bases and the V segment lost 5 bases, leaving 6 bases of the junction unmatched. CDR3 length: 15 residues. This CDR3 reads CASSKTSGMINEQFF. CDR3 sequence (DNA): TGTGCCAGCAGCAAGACTAGCGGGATGATCAATGAGCAGTTCTTC.

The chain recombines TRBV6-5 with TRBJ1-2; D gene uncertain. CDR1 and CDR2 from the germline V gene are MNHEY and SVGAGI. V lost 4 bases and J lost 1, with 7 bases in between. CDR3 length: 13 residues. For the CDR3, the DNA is TGTGCCAGCAGTTCCGGGATTAACTATGGCTACACCTTC. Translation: CASSSGINYGYTF.

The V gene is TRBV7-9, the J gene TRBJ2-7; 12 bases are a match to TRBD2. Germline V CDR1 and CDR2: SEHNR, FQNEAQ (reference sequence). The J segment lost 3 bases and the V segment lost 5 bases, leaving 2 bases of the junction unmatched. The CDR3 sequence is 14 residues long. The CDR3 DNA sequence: TGTGCCAGCAGCAAGACTAGCGGGAGCTACGAGCAGTACTTC. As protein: CASSKTSGSYEQYF.

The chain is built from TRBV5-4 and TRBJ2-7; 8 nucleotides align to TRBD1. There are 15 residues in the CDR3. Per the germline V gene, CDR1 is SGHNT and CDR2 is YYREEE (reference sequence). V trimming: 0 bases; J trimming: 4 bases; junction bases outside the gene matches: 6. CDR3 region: CASSLAQGAQYEQYF. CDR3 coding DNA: TGTGCCAGCAGCTTGGCCCAGGGGGCGCAGTACGAGCAGTACTTC.

The CDR3 DNA follows: TGTGCCAGTAGTATGGAGGGGACAGGATACAAAGAGACCCAGTACTTC. Its translation: CASSMEGTGYKETQYF. The chain employs TRBV19 and TRBJ2-5, with TRBD1 identical over 8 bases. V lost 3 bases and J lost 3; bases outside the gene matches: 9. Germline CDR1 reads LNHDA; CDR2 reads SQIVND (reference sequence). The CDR3 extends over 16 amino acids.

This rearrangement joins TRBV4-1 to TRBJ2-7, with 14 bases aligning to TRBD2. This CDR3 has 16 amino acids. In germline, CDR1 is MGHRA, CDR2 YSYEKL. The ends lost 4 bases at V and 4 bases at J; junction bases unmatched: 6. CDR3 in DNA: TGCGCCAGCAGCCCAGGGGGACTAGCGGGAGTTTACGAGCAGTACTTC. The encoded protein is CASSPGGLAGVYEQYF.

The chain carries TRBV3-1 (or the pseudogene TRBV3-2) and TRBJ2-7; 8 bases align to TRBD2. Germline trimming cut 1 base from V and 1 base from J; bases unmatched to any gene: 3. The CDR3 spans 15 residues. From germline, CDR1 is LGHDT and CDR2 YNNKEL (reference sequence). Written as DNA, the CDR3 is TGTGCCAGCAGCCAAGGGCCTAGCGGGTCCTACGAGCAGTACTTC. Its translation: CASSQGPSGSYEQYF.

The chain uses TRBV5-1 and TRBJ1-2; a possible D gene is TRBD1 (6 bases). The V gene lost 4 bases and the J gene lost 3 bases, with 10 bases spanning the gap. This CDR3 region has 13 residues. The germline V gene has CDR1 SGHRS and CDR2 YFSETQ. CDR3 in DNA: TGCGCCAGCAGCCAGACAGGCGACTATGGCTACACCTTC. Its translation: CASSQTGDYGYTF.

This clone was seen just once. The CDR3 loop is CASSLARGPNSPLHF. For the CDR3, the DNA is TGTGCCAGCAGCTTAGCCAGGGGGCCGAATTCACCCCTCCACTTT. The chain combines TRBV11-2 with TRBJ1-6, with 8 positions matching TRBD1. The ends lost 1 base at V and 7 bases at J; junction bases unmatched: 3. The CDR3 extends over 15 amino acids. Germline CDR1 and CDR2: SGHAT and FQNNGV.

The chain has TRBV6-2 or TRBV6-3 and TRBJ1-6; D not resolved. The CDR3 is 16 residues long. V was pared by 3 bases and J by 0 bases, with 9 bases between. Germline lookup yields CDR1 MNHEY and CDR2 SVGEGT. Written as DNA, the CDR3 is TGTGCCAGCAGTTATGGCACCAGCTCCTATAATTCACCCCTCCACTTT. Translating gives CASSYGTSSYNSPLHF.

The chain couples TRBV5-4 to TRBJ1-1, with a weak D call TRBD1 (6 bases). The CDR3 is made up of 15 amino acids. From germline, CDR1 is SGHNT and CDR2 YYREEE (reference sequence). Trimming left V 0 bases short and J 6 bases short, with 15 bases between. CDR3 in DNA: TGTGCCAGCAGCTTGGTAGGTACAGGGAATGCTGAAGCTTTCTTT. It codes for CASSLVGTGNAEAFF.

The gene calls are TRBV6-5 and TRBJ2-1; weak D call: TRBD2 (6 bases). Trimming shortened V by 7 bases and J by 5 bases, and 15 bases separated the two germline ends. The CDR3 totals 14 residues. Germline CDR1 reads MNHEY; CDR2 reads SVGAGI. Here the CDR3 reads CASTSGTSNNEQFF. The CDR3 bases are TGTGCCAGCACCTCCGGGACTTCAAACAATGAGCAGTTCTTC.

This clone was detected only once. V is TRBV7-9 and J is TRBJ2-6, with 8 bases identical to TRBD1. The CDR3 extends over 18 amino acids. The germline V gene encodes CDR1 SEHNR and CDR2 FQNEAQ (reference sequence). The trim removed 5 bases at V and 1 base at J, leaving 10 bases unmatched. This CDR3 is CASSPRQGISSGANVLTF. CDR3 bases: TGTGCCAGCAGCCCACGACAGGGGATTTCTTCTGGGGCCAACGTCCTGACTTTC.

The DNA of the CDR3 is TGTGCCAGCAGTTTATTAGGGACTGCACCGTACGAGCAGTACTTC. Encoded protein: CASSLLGTAPYEQYF. The chain uses TRBV27 and TRBJ2-7; TRBD2 is a possible D gene (6 bases). The V and J ends lost 1 base and 4 bases respectively, with 14 bases between them. From germline, CDR1 is MNHEY and CDR2 SMNVEV (reference sequence). This CDR3 contains 15 residues.

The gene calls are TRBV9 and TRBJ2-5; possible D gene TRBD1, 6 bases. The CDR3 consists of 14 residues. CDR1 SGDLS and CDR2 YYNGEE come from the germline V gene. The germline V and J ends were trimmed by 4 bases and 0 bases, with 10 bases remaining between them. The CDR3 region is CASSLTGNQETQYF. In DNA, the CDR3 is TGTGCCAGCAGCCTGACAGGAAACCAAGAGACCCAGTACTTC.

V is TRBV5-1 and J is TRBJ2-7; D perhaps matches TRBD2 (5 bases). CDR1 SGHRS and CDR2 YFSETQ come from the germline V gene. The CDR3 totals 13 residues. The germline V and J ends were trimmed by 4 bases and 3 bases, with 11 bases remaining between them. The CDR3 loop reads CASSLEGGYEQYF. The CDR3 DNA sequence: TGCGCCAGCAGCCTCGAGGGCGGCTACGAGCAGTACTTC.

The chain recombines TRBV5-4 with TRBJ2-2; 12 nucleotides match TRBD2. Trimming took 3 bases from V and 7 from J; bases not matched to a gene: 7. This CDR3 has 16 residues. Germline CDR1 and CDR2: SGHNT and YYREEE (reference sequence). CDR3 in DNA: TGTGCCAGCAGCTCGGTGACTAGCGGGAGTTTCGGGGAGCTGTTTTTT. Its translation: CASSSVTSGSFGELFF.

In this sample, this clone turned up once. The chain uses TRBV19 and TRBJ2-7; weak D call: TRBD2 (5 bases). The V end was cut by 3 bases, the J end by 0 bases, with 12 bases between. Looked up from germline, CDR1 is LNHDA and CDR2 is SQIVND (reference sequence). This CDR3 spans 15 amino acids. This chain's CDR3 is CASSMTGSLSYEQYF. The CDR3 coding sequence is TGTGCCAGTAGTATGACGGGATCCCTCTCCTACGAGCAGTACTTC.

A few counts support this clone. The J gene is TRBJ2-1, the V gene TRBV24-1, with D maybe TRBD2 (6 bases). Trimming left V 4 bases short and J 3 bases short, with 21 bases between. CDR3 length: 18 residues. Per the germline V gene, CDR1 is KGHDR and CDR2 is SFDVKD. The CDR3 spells CATSDPAARREGYNEQFF. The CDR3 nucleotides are TGTGCCACCAGTGACCCGGCGGCCCGGCGGGAAGGCTACAATGAGCAGTTCTTC.